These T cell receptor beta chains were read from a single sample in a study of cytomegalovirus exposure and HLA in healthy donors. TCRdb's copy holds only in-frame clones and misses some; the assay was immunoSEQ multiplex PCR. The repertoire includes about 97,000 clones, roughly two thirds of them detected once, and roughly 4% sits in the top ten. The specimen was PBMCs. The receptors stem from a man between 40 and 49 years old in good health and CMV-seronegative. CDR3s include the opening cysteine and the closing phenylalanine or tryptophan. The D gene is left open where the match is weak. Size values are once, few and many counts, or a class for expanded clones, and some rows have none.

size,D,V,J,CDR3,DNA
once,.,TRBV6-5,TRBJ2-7,CASSYSKVSGEQYF,TGTGCCAGCAGTTACTCGAAGGTGTCGGGTGAGCAGTACTTC
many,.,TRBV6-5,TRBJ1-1,CASSYGASNTEAFF,TGTGCCAGCAGTTACGGGGCCTCGAACACTGAAGCTTTCTTT
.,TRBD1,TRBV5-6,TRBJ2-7,CASSPGQGAPEQYF,TGTGCCAGCAGCCCCGGACAGGGGGCACCCGAGCAGTACTTC
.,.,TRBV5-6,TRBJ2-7,CASSGGTVSSYEQYF,TGTGCCAGCAGCGGAGGGACCGTAAGCTCCTACGAGCAGTACTTC
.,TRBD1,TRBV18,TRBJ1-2,CASSPMITTGNYGYTF,TGTGCCAGCTCACCAATGATAACGACAGGGAACTATGGCTACACCTTC
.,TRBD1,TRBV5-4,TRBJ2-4,CASSTRQGANIQYF,TGTGCCAGCAGCACCCGACAGGGGGCGAACATTCAGTACTTC
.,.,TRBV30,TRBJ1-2,CAWSVGGGYTF,TGTGCCTGGAGTGTGGGGGGGGGCTACACCTTC
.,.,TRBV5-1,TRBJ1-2,CASSSTTGSWGYTF,TGCGCCAGCAGCTCCACGACAGGAAGTTGGGGGTACACCTTC
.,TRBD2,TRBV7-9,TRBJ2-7,CASSPRLAGPGYEQYF,TGTGCCAGCAGCCCCCGCCTAGCGGGGCCTGGCTACGAGCAGTACTTC
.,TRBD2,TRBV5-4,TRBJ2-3,CASSFQRGGLGDTQYF,TGTGCCAGCAGCTTTCAGCGGGGGGGCCTTGGAGATACGCAGTATTTT
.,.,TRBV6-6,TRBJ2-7,CASSYSRDSLTYEQYF,TGTGCCAGCAGTTACTCCCGGGACTCCTTGACCTACGAGCAGTACTTC
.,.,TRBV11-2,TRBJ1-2,CASSRNRDLNYGYTF,TGTGCCAGCAGCCGAAACAGGGATTTGAACTATGGCTACACCTTC
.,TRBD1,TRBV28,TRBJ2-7,CASNQGGTGGSYEQYF,TGTGCCAGCAATCAGGGCGGGACAGGGGGCTCCTACGAGCAGTACTTC
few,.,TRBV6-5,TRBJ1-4,CASGRRKEKLFF,TGTGCCAGCGGCCGCAGAAAAGAAAAACTGTTTTTT
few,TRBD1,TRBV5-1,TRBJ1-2,CASSTGQENYGYTF,TGCGCCAGCAGCACGGGACAGGAGAACTATGGCTACACCTTC
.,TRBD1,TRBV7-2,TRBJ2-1,CASSFPDRGSPVF,TGTGCCAGCAGCTTTCCGGACAGGGGGAGCCCCGTCTTC
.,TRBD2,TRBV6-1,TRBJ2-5,CASTLLRGDEETQYF,TGTGCCAGCACCCTACTACGGGGGGATGAAGAGACCCAGTACTTC
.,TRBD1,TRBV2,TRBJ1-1,CASSSQGGDTEAFF,TGTGCCAGCAGTTCACAGGGGGGGGACACTGAAGCTTTCTTT
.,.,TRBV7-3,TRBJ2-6,CASSLVSRGQSGANVLTF,TGTGCCAGCAGCTTAGTCTCCAGGGGCCAGTCTGGGGCCAACGTCCTGACTTTC
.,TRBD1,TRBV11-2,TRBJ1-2,CASSLDFRDSGGYTF,TGTGCCAGCAGCTTAGATTTTCGGGACAGTGGGGGCTACACCTTC
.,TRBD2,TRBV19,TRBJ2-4,CASASRTSGGLYIQYF,TGTGCCAGTGCCTCTCGGACTAGCGGGGGATTGTACATTCAGTACTTC
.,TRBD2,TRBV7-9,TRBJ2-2,CASSEAGSNTGELFF,TGTGCCAGCAGCGAAGCGGGGTCCAACACCGGGGAGCTGTTTTTT
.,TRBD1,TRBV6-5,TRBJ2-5,CASSQDREETQYF,TGTGCCAGCAGTCAGGACAGGGAAGAGACCCAGTACTTC
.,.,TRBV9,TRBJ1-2,CASSGSRNYGYTF,TGTGCCAGCAGCGGAAGCAGGAACTATGGCTACACCTTC
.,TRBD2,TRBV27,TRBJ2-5,CASSLVSGAAETQYF,TGTGCCAGCAGTTTAGTTAGCGGGGCGGCAGAGACCCAGTACTTC
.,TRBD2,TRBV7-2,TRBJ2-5,CASSLRSGGQETQYF,TGTGCCAGCAGCTTAAGGAGCGGGGGACAAGAGACCCAGTACTTC
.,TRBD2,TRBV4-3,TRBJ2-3,CASSQTVAGGGPDTQYF,TGCGCCAGCAGCCAGACTGTAGCGGGGGGGGGCCCAGATACGCAGTATTTT
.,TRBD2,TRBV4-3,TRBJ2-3,CASSLRSGGTTDTQYF,TGCGCCAGCAGCTTACGTAGCGGGGGGACCACAGATACGCAGTATTTT
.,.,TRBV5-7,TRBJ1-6,CASSLEGMGHHLDSPLHF,TGTGCCAGCAGCTTGGAGGGAATGGGACACCACTTGGATTCACCCCTCCACTTT
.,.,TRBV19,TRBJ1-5,CASGKGWQPQHF,TGTGCCAGTGGGAAGGGGTGGCAGCCCCAGCATTTT
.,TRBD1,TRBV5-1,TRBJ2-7,CASSLGDRGYEQYF,TGCGCCAGCAGCTTGGGGGACAGGGGCTACGAGCAGTACTTC
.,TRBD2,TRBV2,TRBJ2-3,CASSKGRGGGTGTQYF,TGTGCCAGCAGCAAGGGAAGGGGCGGGGGGACCGGGACGCAGTATTTT
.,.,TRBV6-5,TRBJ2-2,CASSYSNRVSGELFF,TGTGCCAGCAGTTACTCGAATCGGGTCTCCGGGGAGCTGTTTTTT
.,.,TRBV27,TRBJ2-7,CASSLQSSYEQYF,TGTGCCAGCAGTTTACAGTCGTCCTACGAGCAGTACTTC
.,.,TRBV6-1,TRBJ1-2,CASSENRDRRSGYTF,TGTGCCAGCAGTGAAAATCGAGACAGGCGGTCTGGCTACACCTTC
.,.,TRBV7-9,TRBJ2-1,CASSQDSYNEQFF,TGTGCCAGCAGCCAGGACTCCTACAATGAGCAGTTCTTC
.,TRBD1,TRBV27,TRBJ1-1,CASSLGPGQGWNTEAFF,TGTGCCAGCAGTCTAGGCCCGGGACAGGGGTGGAACACTGAAGCTTTCTTT
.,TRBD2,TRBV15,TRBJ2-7,CATSRVWRGATYEQYF,TGTGCCACCAGCAGAGTTTGGCGGGGGGCAACCTACGAGCAGTACTTC
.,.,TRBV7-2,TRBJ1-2,CASSSSTGGGGGYTF,TGTGCCAGCAGCTCCTCGACGGGTGGCGGAGGGGGCTACACCTTC
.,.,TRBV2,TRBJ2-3,CASSEGGDTQYF,TGTGCCAGCAGTGAAGGCGGAGATACGCAGTATTTT
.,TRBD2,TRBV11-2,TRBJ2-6,CASSSGLAGAGANVLTF,TGTGCCAGCAGCTCGGGACTAGCGGGGGCTGGGGCCAACGTCCTGACTTTC
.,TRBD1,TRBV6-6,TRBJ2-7,CATRDSTYEQYF,TGTGCCACCAGGGACAGTACCTACGAGCAGTACTTC
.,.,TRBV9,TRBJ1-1,CASSVGTGFHVSAFF,TGTGCCAGCAGCGTAGGTACAGGCTTTCATGTTTCAGCTTTCTTT
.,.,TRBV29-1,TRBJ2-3,CSATSTDTQYF,TGCAGCGCGACAAGCACAGATACGCAGTATTTT
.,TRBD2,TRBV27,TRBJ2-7,CASSLKRGTYEQYF,TGTGCCAGCAGTTTAAAGCGGGGTACCTACGAGCAGTACTTC
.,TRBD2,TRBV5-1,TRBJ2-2,CASRALAANTGELFF,TGCGCCAGCCGAGCCCTAGCGGCGAACACCGGGGAGCTGTTTTTT
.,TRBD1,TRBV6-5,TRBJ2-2,CASSYPGQGTGELFF,TGTGCCAGCAGTTACCCGGGACAGGGGACCGGGGAGCTGTTTTTT